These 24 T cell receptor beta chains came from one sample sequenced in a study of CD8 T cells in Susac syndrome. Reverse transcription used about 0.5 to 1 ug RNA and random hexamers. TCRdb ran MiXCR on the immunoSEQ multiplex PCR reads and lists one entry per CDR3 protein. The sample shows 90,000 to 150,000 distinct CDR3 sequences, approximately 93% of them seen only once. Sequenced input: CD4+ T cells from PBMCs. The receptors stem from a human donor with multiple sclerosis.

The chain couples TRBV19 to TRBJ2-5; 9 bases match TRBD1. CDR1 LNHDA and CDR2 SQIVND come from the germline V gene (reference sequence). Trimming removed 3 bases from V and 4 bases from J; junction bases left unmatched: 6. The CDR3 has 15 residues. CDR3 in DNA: TGTGCCAGTAGTATTGGGACAGGGTCCTCAGAGACCCAGTACTTC. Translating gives CASSIGTGSSETQYF.

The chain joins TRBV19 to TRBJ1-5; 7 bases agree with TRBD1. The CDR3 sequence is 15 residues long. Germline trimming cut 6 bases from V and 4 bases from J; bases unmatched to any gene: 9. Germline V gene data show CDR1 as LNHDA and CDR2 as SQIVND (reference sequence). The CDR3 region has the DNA TGTGCCAGTAGAGAAACAGGGGCAGGGAATCAGCCCCAGCATTTT. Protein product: CASRETGAGNQPQHF. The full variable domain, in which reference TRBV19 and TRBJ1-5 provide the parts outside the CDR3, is DGGITQSPKYLFRKEGQNVTLSCEQNLNHDAMYWYRQDPGQGLRLIYYSQIVNDFQKGDIAEGYSVSREKKESFPLTVTSAQKNPTAFYLCASRETGAGNQPQHFGDGTRLSIL.

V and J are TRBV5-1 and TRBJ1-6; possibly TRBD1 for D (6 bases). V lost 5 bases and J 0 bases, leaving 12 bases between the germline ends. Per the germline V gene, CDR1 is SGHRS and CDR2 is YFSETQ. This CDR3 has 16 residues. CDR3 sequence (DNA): TGCGCCAGCAGACAGGGATCGGTCTCCTATAATTCACCCCTCCACTTT. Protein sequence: CASRQGSVSYNSPLHF.

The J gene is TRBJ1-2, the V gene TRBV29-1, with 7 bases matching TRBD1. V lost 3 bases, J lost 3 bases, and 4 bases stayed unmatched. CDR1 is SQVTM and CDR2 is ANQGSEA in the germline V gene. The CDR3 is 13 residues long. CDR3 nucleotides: TGCAGCGTTGAGACAGGGATGGACTATGGCTACACCTTC. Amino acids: CSVETGMDYGYTF.

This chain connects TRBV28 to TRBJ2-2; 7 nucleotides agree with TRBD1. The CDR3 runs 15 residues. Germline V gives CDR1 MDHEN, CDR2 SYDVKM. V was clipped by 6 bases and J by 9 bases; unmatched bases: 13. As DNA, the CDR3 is TGTGCCAGCAGGTACCTCGGGACAGCCTCCTGGGAGCTGTTTTTT. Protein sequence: CASRYLGTASWELFF.

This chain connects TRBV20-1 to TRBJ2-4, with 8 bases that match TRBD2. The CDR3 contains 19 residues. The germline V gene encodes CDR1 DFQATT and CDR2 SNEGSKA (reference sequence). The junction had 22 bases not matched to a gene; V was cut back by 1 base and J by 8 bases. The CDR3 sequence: CSARGPAGTSGPGRDIQYF. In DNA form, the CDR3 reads TGCAGTGCTAGAGGGCCCGCGGGAACTAGCGGTCCGGGCAGGGACATTCAGTACTTC.

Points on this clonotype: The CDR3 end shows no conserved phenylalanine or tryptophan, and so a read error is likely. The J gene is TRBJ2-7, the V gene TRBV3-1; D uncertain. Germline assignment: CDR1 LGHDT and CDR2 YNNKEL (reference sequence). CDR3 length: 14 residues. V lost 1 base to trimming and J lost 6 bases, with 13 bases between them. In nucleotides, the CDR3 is TGTGCCAGCAGCCAAGGGACGCAACTTAGCGAGCAGTACCTC. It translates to CASSQGTQLSEQYL.

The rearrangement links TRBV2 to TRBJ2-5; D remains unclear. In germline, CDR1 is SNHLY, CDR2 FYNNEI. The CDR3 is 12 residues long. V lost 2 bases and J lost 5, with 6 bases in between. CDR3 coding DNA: TGTGCCAGCAGTGAACGTAGCGAGACCCAGTACTTC. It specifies CASSERSETQYF.

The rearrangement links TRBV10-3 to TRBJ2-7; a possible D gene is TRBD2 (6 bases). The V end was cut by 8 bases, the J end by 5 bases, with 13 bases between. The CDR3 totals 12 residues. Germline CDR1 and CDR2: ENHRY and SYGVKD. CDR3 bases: TGTGCCATCGTAGGCGGGGCCCACGAGCAGTACTTC. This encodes CAIVGGAHEQYF.

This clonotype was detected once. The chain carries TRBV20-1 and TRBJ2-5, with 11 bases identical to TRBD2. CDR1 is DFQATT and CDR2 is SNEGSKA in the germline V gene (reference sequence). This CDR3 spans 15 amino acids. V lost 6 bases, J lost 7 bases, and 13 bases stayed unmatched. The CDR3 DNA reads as TGCAGTGCCAGTGGGACTAGCGGTTTTCTTGGGACCCAGTACTTC. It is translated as CSASGTSGFLGTQYF.

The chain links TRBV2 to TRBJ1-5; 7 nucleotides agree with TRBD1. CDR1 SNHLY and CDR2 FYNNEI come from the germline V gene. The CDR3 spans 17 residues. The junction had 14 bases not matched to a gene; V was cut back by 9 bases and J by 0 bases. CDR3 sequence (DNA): TGTGCCAGTAGCCGGGACAGCCTCACCTATAGCAATCAGCCCCAGCATTTT. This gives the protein CASSRDSLTYSNQPQHF.

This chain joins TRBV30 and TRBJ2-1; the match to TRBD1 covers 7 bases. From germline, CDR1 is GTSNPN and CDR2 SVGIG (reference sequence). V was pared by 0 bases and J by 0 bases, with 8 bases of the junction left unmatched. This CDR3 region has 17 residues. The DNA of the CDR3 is TGTGCCTGGAGTGTATCACCTAGACAGGGCTCCTACAATGAGCAGTTCTTC. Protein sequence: CAWSVSPRQGSYNEQFF.

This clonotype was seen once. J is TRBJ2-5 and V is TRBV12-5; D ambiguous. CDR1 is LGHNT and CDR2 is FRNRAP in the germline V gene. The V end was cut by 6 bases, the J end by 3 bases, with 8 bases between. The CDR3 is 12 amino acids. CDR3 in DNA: TGTGCTAGTGGATTAAGGAAAGAGACCCAGTACTTC. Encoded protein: CASGLRKETQYF.

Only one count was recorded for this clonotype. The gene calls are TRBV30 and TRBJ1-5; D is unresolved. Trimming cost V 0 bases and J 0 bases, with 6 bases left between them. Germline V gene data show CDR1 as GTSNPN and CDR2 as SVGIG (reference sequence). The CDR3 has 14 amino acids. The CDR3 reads CAWSVQTSNQPQHF. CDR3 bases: TGTGCCTGGAGTGTACAAACTAGCAATCAGCCCCAGCATTTT.

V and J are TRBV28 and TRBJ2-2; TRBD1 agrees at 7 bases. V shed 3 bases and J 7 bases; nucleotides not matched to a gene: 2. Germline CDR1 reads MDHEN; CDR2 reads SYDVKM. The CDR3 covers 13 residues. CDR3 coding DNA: TGTGCCAGCAGTTTCAGGGGGAGCGGGGAGCTGTTTTTT. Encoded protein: CASSFRGSGELFF. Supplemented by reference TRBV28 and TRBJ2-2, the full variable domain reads DVKVTQSSRYLVKRTGEKVFLECVQDMDHENMFWYRQDPGLGLRLIYFSYDVKMKEKGDIPEGYSVSREKKERFSLILESASTNQTSMYLCASSFRGSGELFFGEGSRLTVL.

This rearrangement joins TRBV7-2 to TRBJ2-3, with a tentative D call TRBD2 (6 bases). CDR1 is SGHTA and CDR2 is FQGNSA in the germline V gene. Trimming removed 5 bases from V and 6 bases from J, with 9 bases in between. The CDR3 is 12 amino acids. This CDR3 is CASSMTRDTQYF. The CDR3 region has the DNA TGTGCCAGCAGCATGACTAGGGATACGCAGTATTTT.

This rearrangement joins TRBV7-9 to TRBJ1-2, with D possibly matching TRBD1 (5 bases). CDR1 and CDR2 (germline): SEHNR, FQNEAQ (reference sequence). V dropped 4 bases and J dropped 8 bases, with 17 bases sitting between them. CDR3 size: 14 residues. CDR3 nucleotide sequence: TGTGCCAGCAGCTACGCCCTACAGGAGAACGGCTACACCTTC. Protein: CASSYALQENGYTF.

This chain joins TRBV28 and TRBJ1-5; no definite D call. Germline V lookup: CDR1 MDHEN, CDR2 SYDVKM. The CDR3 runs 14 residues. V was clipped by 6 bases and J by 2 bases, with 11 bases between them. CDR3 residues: CASSPPLGNQPQHF. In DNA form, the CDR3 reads TGTGCCAGCAGCCCGCCTTTGGGCAATCAGCCCCAGCATTTT.

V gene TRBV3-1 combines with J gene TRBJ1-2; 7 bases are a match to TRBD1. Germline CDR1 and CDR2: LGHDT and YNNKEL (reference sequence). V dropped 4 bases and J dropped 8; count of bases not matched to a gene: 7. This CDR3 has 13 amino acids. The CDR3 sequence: CASSPGTAFGYTF. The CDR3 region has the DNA TGTGCCAGCAGCCCCGGGACAGCGTTCGGCTACACCTTC.

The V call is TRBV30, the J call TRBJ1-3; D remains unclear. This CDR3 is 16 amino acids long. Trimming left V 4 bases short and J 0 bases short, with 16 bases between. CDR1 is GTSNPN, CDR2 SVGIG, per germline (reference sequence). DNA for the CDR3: TGTGCCTGGACTCGAGATAAGGCAGCCTCTGGAAACACCATATATTTT. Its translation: CAWTRDKAASGNTIYF.

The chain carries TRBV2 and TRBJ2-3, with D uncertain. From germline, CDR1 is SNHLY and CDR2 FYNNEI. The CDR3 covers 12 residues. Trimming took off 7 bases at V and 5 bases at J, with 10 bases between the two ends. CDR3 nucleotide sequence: TGTGCCAGCACTACCGATTTAGATACGCAGTATTTT. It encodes CASTTDLDTQYF.

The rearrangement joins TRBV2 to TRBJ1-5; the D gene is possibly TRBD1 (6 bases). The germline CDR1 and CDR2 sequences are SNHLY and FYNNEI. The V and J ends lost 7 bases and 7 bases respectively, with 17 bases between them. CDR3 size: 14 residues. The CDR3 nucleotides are TGTGCCAGCACCCCGACAGGAGTTAACCAGCCCCAGCATTTT. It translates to CASTPTGVNQPQHF.

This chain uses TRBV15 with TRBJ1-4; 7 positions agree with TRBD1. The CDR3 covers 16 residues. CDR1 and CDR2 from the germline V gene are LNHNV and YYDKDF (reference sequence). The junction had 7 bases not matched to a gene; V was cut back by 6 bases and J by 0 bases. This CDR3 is CATRPGQMPTNEKLFF. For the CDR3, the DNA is TGTGCCACCAGGCCGGGACAGATGCCAACTAATGAAAAACTGTTTTTT.

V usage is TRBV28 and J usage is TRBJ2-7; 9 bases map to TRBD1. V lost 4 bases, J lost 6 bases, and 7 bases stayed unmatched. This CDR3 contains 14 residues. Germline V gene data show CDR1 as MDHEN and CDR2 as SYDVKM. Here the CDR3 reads CASSSGTGRTEQYF. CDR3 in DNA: TGTGCCAGCAGTTCCGGGACAGGGAGAACCGAGCAGTACTTC.